One T cell receptor beta chain is described in this entry. This clonotype came up many times. Its antigen remains unidentified. The input lacks base qualities; no much larger clone sits a single base away. PBMCs were isolated by Ficoll-Paque density gradient centrifugation. This entry belongs to a study of T-cell memory formation after mild COVID-19 (dated by TCRdb to about 2021). In the study overall: TCR sequence clusters from the two donors were largely donor specific. The cohort was made up of two young adult volunteers, one female and one male, who were previously healthy. Longitudinal TCRalpha and TCRbeta repertoire sequencing tracked T-cell clones expanding and contracting after mild COVID-19 in two donors. What the work shows at the level of the full study, not this receptor alone: Whether the second-wave clones peaking on day 37 were SARS-CoV-2 specific was not confirmed. Contracting CD4+ clones were found mainly in CM and EM memory subsets, while CD8+ clones were enriched in EMRA. The study covered only two mild cases, and larger cohorts including severe cases with pre-infection samples were considered necessary. Some responding clones were detected in pre-infection memory, suggesting pre-existing cross-reactive memory T cells joined the SARS-CoV-2 response. From day 15 to 85, contracting clones showed balanced CD4/CD8 phenotypes, whereas a second wave of clones that expanded from day 15 to 37 leaned towards CD4+.

The sample was run on an Illumina NovaSeq 6000. cDNA libraries for TCRalpha and TCRbeta were prepared by 5'RACE using constant-segment primers, with sample barcodes and unique molecular identifiers added. RNA was extracted from every sample with Trizol reagent. Libraries were amplified in two PCR steps, with a second sample barcode and Illumina TruSeq adapters added in the second step. Sequencing of the libraries was done on an Illumina NovaSeq, producing 2 x 150 bp paired-end reads. As for how the authors treated the data: With migec v1.2.7, reads were demultiplexed and then collapsed into UMI-guided consensus sequences. Using mixcr v2.1.11, UMI consensuses were aligned to TRA and TRB V and J templates and then assembled into clonotypes. A clonotype was counted as expanded or contracted only when both edgeR and NoisET called the clonotype significant, with the noise models trained on biological replicates. For edgeR calls, a false discovery rate-adjusted p below 0.01 and a log2 fold-change threshold of 1 were applied. As an exploratory analysis of dynamics, max-normalized trajectories of the 1000 most abundant clonotypes were examined with PCA combined with hierarchical clustering. The CD4 or CD8 phenotype of responding clones was assigned using the separately sequenced CD4+ and CD8+ repertoires. In TCRdb, the public reads were trimmed at Q25 with fastp and aligned with MiXCR, with productive beta chains retained. For every CDR3 protein sequence, its rows merge into one entry that carries the most common genes and DNA. These V and J calls rely on TCRdb rather than the paper's analysis. For this sample there are around 370,000 distinct CDR3 sequences; more than 20% appear just once. Of the sample, under 15% is held by the ten largest clones.

The CDR3, from cysteine to phenylalanine, totals 15 residues. CDR3 DNA only is kept here, 45 bases in frame from base 1. CDR1 and CDR2 (SEHNR, FQNEAQ) derive from the germline V gene (reference sequence). V is cut back by 5 bases and J by 3 bases, with 6 bases in the junction unmatched. The receptor was isolated from an adult woman who had mild COVID-19 (a few samples of this study predate the infection). The sample titles of this study are shuffled in the database, so cell type and time point are left out; the donor was told from shared clones. This receptor chain uses TRBV7-9 and TRBJ2-3, with TRBD1 identical over 9 junction bases. Sequenced sample: PBMCs or a T cell subset sorted from them (not recorded which). The CDR3 reads as follows: CASSPGQGSTDTQYF. The DNA is as follows: TGTGCCAGCAGCCCGGGACAGGGTTCAACAGATACGCAGTATTTT.